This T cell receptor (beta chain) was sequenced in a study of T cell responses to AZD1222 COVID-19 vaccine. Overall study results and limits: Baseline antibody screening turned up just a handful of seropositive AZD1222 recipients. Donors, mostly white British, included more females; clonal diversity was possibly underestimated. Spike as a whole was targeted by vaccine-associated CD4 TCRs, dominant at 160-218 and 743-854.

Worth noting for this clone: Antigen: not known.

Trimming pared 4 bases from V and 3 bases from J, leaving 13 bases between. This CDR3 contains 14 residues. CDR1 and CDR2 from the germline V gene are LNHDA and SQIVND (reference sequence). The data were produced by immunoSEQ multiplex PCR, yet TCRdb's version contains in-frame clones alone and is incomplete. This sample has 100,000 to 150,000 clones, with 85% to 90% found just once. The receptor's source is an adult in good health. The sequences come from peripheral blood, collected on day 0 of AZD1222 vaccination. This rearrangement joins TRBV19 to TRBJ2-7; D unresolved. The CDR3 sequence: CASSSQVGYYEQYF. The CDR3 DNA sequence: TGTGCCAGTAGTAGTCAGGTAGGATACTACGAGCAGTACTTC.